These 18 T cell receptor beta chains originate from one sample sequenced in a study of Ad26.COV2.S vaccination and SARS-CoV-2 variants. Documented treatment: about 20 received Ad26.COV2.S at low or high dose, single or two shots; roughly five received placebo; per-sample allocation not given. Sampling was done on day 63 after the first vaccine or placebo injection. Some clones are missing from TCRdb's copy, which holds only in-frame ones; the method was immunoSEQ multiplex PCR. The table has approximately 410,000 clones, roughly 90% seen once; the top ten hold under 2%. The input for sequencing was peripheral blood, taken in a trial of Ad26.COV2.S vaccine versus placebo. All receptors come from a person between 18 and 65 years old who received the Ad26.COV2.S COVID-19 vaccine or a placebo.

This chain joins TRBV7-2 and TRBJ2-2, with D perhaps TRBD1 (6 bases). CDR3 length: 14 amino acids. Germline CDR1 and CDR2: SGHTA and FQGNSA. The ends were cut back, 4 bases at V and 4 bases at J, with 10 bases in the middle. The CDR3 sequence is CASSSGQITGELFF. The CDR3 DNA is TGTGCCAGCAGCTCCGGACAGATCACCGGGGAGCTGTTTTTT. Full variable domain (missing parts from reference TRBV7-2 and TRBJ2-2): GAGVSQSPSNKVTEKGKDVELRCDPISGHTALYWYRQSLGQGLEFLIYFQGNSAPDKSGLPSDRFSAERTGGSVSTLTIQRTQQEDSAVYLCASSSGQITGELFFGEGSRLTVL.

CDR3: CASRTLAGGERNEQFF. The CDR3 coding sequence is TGTGCCAGCAGGACGTTAGCGGGGGGGGAGAGGAATGAGCAGTTCTTC. The genes are TRBV21-1 and TRBJ2-1; the D call in the table, TRBD2, was not verified against the DNA. TRBV21-1 is an annotated pseudogene. The CDR3 spans 16 residues.

The V call is TRBV3-1 (or the pseudogene TRBV3-2), the J call TRBJ2-7; the match to TRBD1 covers 7 bases. The ends lost 1 base at V and 2 bases at J; junction bases unmatched: 8. The germline V gene has CDR1 LGHDT and CDR2 YNNKEL (reference sequence). The CDR3 loop spans 16 amino acids. The CDR3 sequence is CASSQVGPGGTYEQYF. The CDR3 coding sequence is TGTGCCAGCAGCCAAGTGGGCCCAGGGGGAACCTACGAGCAGTACTTC.

The V and J genes are TRBV2 and TRBJ1-3; D remains ambiguous. The germline CDR1 and CDR2 sequences are SNHLY and FYNNEI. V was clipped by 7 bases and J by 0 bases, with 16 bases between them. The CDR3 extends over 16 amino acids. CDR3 nucleotide sequence: TGTGCCAGCATGTGGACGGAGGAACCCTCTGGAAACACCATATATTTT. This gives the protein CASMWTEEPSGNTIYF.

This chain joins TRBV28 and TRBJ2-1; 9 positions match TRBD1. The germline V gene encodes CDR1 MDHEN and CDR2 SYDVKM. The CDR3 runs to 16 residues. V was pared by 5 bases and J by 6 bases, with 11 bases of the junction left unmatched. The CDR3 sequence: CASSPAPGQGINEQFF. The CDR3 DNA is TGTGCCAGCAGTCCCGCTCCGGGACAGGGTATCAATGAGCAGTTCTTC.

The chain couples TRBV19 to TRBJ2-1; D not certain. Germline V gives CDR1 LNHDA, CDR2 SQIVND (reference sequence). The CDR3 has 17 residues. The germline V and J ends were trimmed by 4 bases and 0 bases, with 16 bases remaining between them. The CDR3: CASSTVPKESSYNEQFF. The CDR3 DNA sequence: TGTGCCAGTAGTACAGTACCTAAAGAAAGCTCCTACAATGAGCAGTTCTTC. Full variable domain (rest looked up from reference TRBV19 and TRBJ2-1): DGGITQSPKYLFRKEGQNVTLSCEQNLNHDAMYWYRQDPGQGLRLIYYSQIVNDFQKGDIAEGYSVSREKKESFPLTVTSAQKNPTAFYLCASSTVPKESSYNEQFFGPGTRLTVL.

This clone was recorded only once. The sample holds other DNA sequences that translate to the same CDR3. V is TRBV7-2 and J is TRBJ2-7; the D is unclear. Trimming cost V 3 bases and J 3 bases, with 6 bases left between them. The CDR3 runs 12 residues. Germline CDR1 SGHTA, CDR2 FQGNSA. The CDR3: CASSFRSYEQYF. The CDR3 bases are TGTGCCAGCAGCTTTCGAAGCTACGAGCAGTACTTC.

The chain carries TRBV18 and TRBJ1-1; D gene unclear. The V end lost 3 bases, the J end lost 1 base, and 6 bases lay between the germline ends. The length of the CDR3 is 13 residues. Per the germline V gene, CDR1 is KGHSH and CDR2 is LQKENI. In nucleotides, the CDR3 is TGTGCCAGCTCACCGGTACAGAACACTGAAGCTTTCTTT. It translates to CASSPVQNTEAFF.

In its sample, this clone was seen a few times. CDR3 region: CASSRQGAETQYF. The CDR3 bases are TGTGCCAGCAGTCGTCAGGGGGCAGAGACCCAGTACTTC. The V gene is TRBV12-3 or TRBV12-4, the J gene TRBJ2-5; TRBD1 matches 8 bases. Trimming cost V 5 bases and J 4 bases; bases outside gene matches: 3. The CDR3 totals 13 residues.

V is TRBV28 and J is TRBJ2-5, with D perhaps TRBD2 (6 bases). The germline CDR1 and CDR2 sequences are MDHEN and SYDVKM. The CDR3 runs 16 residues. Trimming stripped 4 bases from V and 2 bases from J, with 17 bases between. The CDR3 region has the DNA TGTGCCAGCAGTTCCAGACTAGTCTTGGGGCAAGAGACCCAGTACTTC. Protein sequence: CASSSRLVLGQETQYF.

The chain carries TRBV7-9 and TRBJ2-1; possible D gene TRBD1, 5 bases. V was trimmed by 5 bases and J by 5 bases, leaving 16 bases between them. CDR1 and CDR2 (germline): SEHNR, FQNEAQ (reference sequence). The CDR3 length is 15 residues. CDR3 bases: TGTGCCAGCAGCCCCTTTGCTTCAGGGAACAATGAGCAGTTCTTC. Protein sequence: CASSPFASGNNEQFF.

The chain is built from TRBV16 and TRBJ1-2; 8 bases are shared with TRBD1. Losses at the gene ends were 0 bases for V and 4 bases for J; bases not matched to a gene: 22. Germline V lookup: CDR1 KGHSY, CDR2 FQNENV. CDR3 length equals 21 residues. The CDR3 nucleotides are TGTGCCAGCAGCCAATCGATTTCACGTCCCCGTCCGGGACAGGATCCCTATGGCTACACCTTC. Its protein product is CASSQSISRPRPGQDPYGYTF.

The chain recombines TRBV7-9 with TRBJ2-7; D is unclear. CDR1 SEHNR and CDR2 FQNEAQ come from the germline V gene (reference sequence). CDR3 length: 12 residues. Trimming took off 2 bases at V and 7 bases at J, with 9 bases between the two ends. CDR3 in amino acids: CASSLLLGEQYF. As DNA, the CDR3 is TGTGCCAGCAGCTTATTGCTTGGAGAGCAGTACTTC.

This clone was detected once. The CDR3 DNA follows: TGTGCCAGCAGCTACGGGGACGTCGGGGTAGAGACCCAGTACTTC. Translated: CASSYGDVGVETQYF. The rearrangement joins TRBV5-6 to TRBJ2-5; D assignment may be TRBD1 or TRBD2 (5 bases each). Germline-derived CDR1 and CDR2 are SGHDT and YYEEEE. V lost 3 bases to trimming and J lost 4 bases, with 16 bases between them. This CDR3 has 15 residues.

This chain uses TRBV11-2 with TRBJ2-5, with D tentatively TRBD1 or TRBD2 (6 bases each). V gave up 5 bases and J gave up 1 base, with 14 bases separating them. CDR3 length equals 15 residues. The germline V gene has CDR1 SGHAT and CDR2 FQNNGV. The CDR3 spells CASSAKWGAQETQYF. The CDR3 nucleotides are TGTGCCAGCAGCGCCAAGTGGGGGGCCCAAGAGACCCAGTACTTC.

This chain uses TRBV29-1 with TRBJ2-3; the match to TRBD2 covers 8 bases. CDR1 is SQVTM, CDR2 ANQGSEA, per germline. The CDR3 is 17 amino acids. V dropped 1 base and J dropped 4; count of bases not matched to a gene: 13. The CDR3 sequence is CSVEVVMAGGWADTQYF. In DNA, the CDR3 is TGCAGCGTTGAAGTAGTGATGGCGGGGGGCTGGGCAGATACGCAGTATTTT.

The chain recombines TRBV19 with TRBJ2-5, with D possibly matching TRBD1 (6 bases). Trimming took off 1 base at V and 5 bases at J, with 11 bases between the two ends. Germline CDR1 LNHDA, CDR2 SQIVND (reference sequence). This CDR3 is built from 14 residues. CDR3 region: CASSIGDKTETQYF. CDR3 sequence (DNA): TGTGCCAGTAGTATAGGGGACAAAACTGAGACCCAGTACTTC.

The gene calls are TRBV6-6 and TRBJ2-2; no firm D call. The CDR3 totals 12 residues. The V end was cut by 8 bases, the J end by 3 bases, with 7 bases between. From germline, CDR1 is MNHNY and CDR2 SVGAGI (reference sequence). Here the CDR3 reads CASCADTGELFF. The DNA for the CDR3 is TGTGCCAGCTGTGCGGACACCGGGGAGCTGTTTTTT.